This T cell receptor (beta chain) stems from a study of cytomegalovirus exposure and HLA in healthy donors. Study conclusions and caveats: Presence/absence analyses assumed roughly uniform sequencing depth across donors. Earlier analysis found most TCR beta V segments productive about 87% or about 30% of the time. A later look showed TCR association rates differing by HLA locus, highest for DRB1 and lowest for HLA-C. Analysis was performed later, and it showed HLA-associated TCR beta chains to be more clonally expanded than equally common others.

CDR1 is SGHRS and CDR2 is YFSETQ in the germline V gene. CDR3 length equals 14 residues. V was pared by 4 bases and J by 2 bases, with 13 bases between. About this clone itself: What it binds is not known.

With 60 Vbeta and 13 Jbeta primers, the PCR was carried out. TCRdb keeps only in-frame clones here, not all; method: immunoSEQ multiplex PCR. The table for this sample gives 50,000 or so clones. This receptor was taken from a woman aged 18 to 35 in good health and CMV-seronegative. The sequenced sample was PBMCs. The V call is TRBV5-1, the J call TRBJ2-7, with a possible D match to TRBD1 (5 bases). In DNA form, the CDR3 reads TGCGCCAGCAGCGCAAGGACATCTGCCTACGAGCAGTACTTC. The encoded protein is CASSARTSAYEQYF. The whole variable domain, remainder taken from reference TRBV5-1 and TRBJ2-7, is KAGVTQTPRYLIKTRGQQVTLSCSPISGHRSVSWYQQTPGQGLQFLFEYFSETQRNKGNFPGRFSGRQFSNSRSEMNVSTLELGDSALYLCASSARTSAYEQYFGPGTRLTVT.